The sample holds a few counts of the clone carrying this T cell receptor (beta chain). Its antigen is currently unknown. The V gene's germline CDR1 is MNHEY and CDR2 SMNVEV (reference sequence). The CDR3 runs to 18 residues. The V segment lost 3 bases and the J segment 3 bases; nucleotides outside the gene matches: 11. These data are taken from a study of T-cell memory formation after mild COVID-19. About the study: TCR clusters were mostly donor specific.

Study-wide findings and caveats: Among clones peaking at day 37 in the second wave, SARS-CoV-2 specificity remained unconfirmed. Detection of some responders pre-infection suggested pre-existing cross-reactive memory T cells participated. Later expanders leaned CD4+, whereas day 15 to 85 contracting clones were balanced CD4/CD8.

TCRdb fed the 5' RACE reads into MiXCR, producing one record per CDR3 protein. The repertoire consists of some 88,000 distinct CDR3 sequences, with around a quarter occurring once and the leading ten covering approximately 45%. This chain links TRBV27 with TRBJ1-2, with 12 bases matching TRBD1. Sequenced input: PBMCs or a T cell subset sorted from them (not recorded which). This receptor was identified in a man aged 18 to 29 who had mild COVID-19 (a few samples of this study predate the infection). Cell type and time point are not known. The CDR3 here is CASSFLPSGTGGDYGYTF. The CDR3 nucleotides are TGTGCCAGCAGTTTCCTCCCATCGGGGACAGGGGGCGACTATGGCTACACCTTC.